The source of this T cell receptor beta chain is a study of blood T cell repertoires in COVID-19. Study information: From the United States, Italy and Spain came samples of acute and convalescent COVID-19.

CDR1 SGHAT and CDR2 FQNNGV come from the germline V gene. With V trimmed by 2 bases and J by 1 base, 3 bases remained unmatched. This CDR3 comprises 16 residues. The authors' processing: Scientists estimated how many nucleated cells there were by amplifying reference gene primers. Data came from immunoSEQ multiplex PCR; TCRdb stores just in-frame clones and leaves some out. V and J calls and clone size are copied from that table; D and trimming were computed from the DNA. The sample holds some 670,000 clones, about 90% seen once. The chain links TRBV11-2 to TRBJ2-5; TRBD2 matches at 11 bases. The TCR was taken from a woman aged 18 to 35 with acute or convalescent COVID-19. Sequences were obtained from peripheral blood. CDR3 sequence reads: CASSLNLAGGQETQYF. The CDR3 DNA is TGTGCCAGCAGCTTAAATCTAGCGGGGGGCCAAGAGACCCAGTACTTC.